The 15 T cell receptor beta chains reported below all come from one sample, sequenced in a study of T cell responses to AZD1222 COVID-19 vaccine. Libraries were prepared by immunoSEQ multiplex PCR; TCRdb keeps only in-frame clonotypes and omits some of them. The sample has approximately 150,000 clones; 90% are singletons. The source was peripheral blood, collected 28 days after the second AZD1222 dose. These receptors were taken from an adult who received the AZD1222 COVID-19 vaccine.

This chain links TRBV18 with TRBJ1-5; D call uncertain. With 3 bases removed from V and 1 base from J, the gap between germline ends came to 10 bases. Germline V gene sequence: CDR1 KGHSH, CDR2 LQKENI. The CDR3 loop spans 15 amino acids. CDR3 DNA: TGTGCCAGCTCACCGGGTGACGGGAGCAATCAGCCCCAGCATTTT. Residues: CASSPGDGSNQPQHF.

The CDR3: CASSSPGQAHNSPLHF. The CDR3 DNA sequence: TGTGCCAGCAGTTCCCCGGGACAGGCGCATAATTCACCCCTCCACTTT. The chain is built from TRBV28 and TRBJ1-6; 8 bases agree with TRBD1. The CDR3 runs to 16 residues. The germline V gene has CDR1 MDHEN and CDR2 SYDVKM. The trim removed 4 bases at V and 5 bases at J, leaving 7 bases unmatched.

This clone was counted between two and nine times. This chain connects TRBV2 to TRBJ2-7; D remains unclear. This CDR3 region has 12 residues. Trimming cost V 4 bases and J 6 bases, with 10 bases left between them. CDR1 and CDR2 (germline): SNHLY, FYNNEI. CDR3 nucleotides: TGTGCCAGCAGTGCCGGTGTCGGCGAGCAGTACTTC. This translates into CASSAGVGEQYF.

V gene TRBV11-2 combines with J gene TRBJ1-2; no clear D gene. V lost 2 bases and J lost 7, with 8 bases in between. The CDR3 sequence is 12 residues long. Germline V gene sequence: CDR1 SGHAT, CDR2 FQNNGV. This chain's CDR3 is CASSLSSGGYTF. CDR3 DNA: TGTGCCAGCAGCTTATCTTCCGGTGGCTACACCTTC.

DNA for the CDR3: TGTGCCAGCAGCGAAGGCGGGCAGCCCGGGAAAGGAGGGCAGTACTTC. It specifies CASSEGGQPGKGGQYF. The chain employs TRBV7-2 and TRBJ2-7, with TRBD2 as a possible D gene (5 bases). Germline V CDR1 and CDR2: SGHTA, FQGNSA. This CDR3 is built from 16 residues. Trimming cost V 5 bases and J 9 bases, with 26 bases left between them.

CDR3 protein: CASSSVSAREGYTF. The CDR3 DNA reads as TGTGCCAGCAGCAGTGTATCGGCGCGGGAGGGCTACACCTTC. This chain connects TRBV7-6 to TRBJ1-2, with D uncertain. CDR3 size: 14 residues. V lost 5 bases, J lost 8 bases, and 18 bases lay in between. Germline-derived CDR1 and CDR2 are SGHVS and FNYEAQ.

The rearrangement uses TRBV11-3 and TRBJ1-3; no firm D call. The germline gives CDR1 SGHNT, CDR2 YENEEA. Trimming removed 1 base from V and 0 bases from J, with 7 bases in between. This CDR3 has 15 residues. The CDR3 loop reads CASSLGASSGNTIYF. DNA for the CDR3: TGTGCCAGCAGCTTAGGGGCCAGCTCTGGAAACACCATATATTTT.

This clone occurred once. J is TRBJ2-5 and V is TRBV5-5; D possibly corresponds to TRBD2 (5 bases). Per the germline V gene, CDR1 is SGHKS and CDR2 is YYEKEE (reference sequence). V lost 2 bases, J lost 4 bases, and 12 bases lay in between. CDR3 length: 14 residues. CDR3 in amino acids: CASSFRGPGETQYF. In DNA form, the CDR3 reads TGTGCCAGCAGCTTCCGGGGTCCGGGAGAGACCCAGTACTTC. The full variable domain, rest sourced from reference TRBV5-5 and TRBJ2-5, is DAGVTQSPTHLIKTRGQQVTLRCSPISGHKSVSWYQQVLGQGPQFIFQYYEKEERGRGNFPDRFSARQFPNYSSELNVNALLLGDSALYLCASSFRGPGETQYFGPGTRLLVL.

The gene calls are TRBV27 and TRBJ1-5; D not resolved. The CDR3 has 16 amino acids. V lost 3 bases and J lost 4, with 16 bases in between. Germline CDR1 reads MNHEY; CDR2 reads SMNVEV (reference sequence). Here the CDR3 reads CASSFRVPFENQPQHF. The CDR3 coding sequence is TGTGCCAGCAGTTTTAGGGTTCCCTTCGAGAATCAGCCCCAGCATTTT.

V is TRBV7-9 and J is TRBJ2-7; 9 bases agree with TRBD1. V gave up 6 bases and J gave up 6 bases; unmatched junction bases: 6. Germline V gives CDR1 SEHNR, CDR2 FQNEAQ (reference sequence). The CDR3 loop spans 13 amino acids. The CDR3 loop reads CASSWDRVGEQYF. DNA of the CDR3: TGTGCCAGCAGTTGGGACAGGGTCGGCGAGCAGTACTTC.

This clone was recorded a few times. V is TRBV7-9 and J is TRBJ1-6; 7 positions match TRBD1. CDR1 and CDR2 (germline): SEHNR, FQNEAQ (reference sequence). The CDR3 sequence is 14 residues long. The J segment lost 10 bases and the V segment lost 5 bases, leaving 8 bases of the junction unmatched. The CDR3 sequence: CASSHRDSRSPLHF. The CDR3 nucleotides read TGTGCCAGCAGCCACCGGGACAGCCGATCACCCCTCCACTTT.

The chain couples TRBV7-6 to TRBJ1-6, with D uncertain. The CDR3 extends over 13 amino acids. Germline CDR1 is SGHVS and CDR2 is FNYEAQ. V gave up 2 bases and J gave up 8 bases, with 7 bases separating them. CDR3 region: CASSLKRDSPLHF. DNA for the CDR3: TGTGCCAGCAGCTTAAAGAGAGATTCACCCCTCCACTTT.

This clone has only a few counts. Written as DNA, the CDR3 is TGCAGCGTGGCGACAGCCGCCTACGAGCAGTACTTC. Residues: CSVATAAYEQYF. This chain links TRBV29-1 with TRBJ2-7; D may be TRBD1 (5 bases). V was clipped by 6 bases and J by 2 bases, with 11 bases between them. Germline CDR1 is SQVTM and CDR2 is ANQGSEA. The CDR3 has 12 amino acids.

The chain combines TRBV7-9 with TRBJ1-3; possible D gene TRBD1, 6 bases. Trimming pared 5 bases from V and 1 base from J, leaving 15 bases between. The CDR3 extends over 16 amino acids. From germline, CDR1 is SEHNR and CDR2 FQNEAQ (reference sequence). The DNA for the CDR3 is TGTGCCAGCAGCCACCGCGGAGGGGGTTCTGGAAACACCATATATTTT. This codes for CASSHRGGGSGNTIYF.

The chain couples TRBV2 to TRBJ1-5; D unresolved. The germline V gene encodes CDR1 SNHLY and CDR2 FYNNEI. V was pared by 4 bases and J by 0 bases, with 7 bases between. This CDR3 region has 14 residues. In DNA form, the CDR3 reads TGTGCCAGCAGTGGAACGATTAGCAATCAGCCCCAGCATTTT. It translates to CASSGTISNQPQHF. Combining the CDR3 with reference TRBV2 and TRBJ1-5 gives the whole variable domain EPEVTQTPSHQVTQMGQEVILRCVPISNHLYFYWYRQILGQKVEFLVSFYNNEISEKSEIFDDQFSVERPDGSNFTLKIRSTKLEDSAMYFCASSGTISNQPQHFGDGTRLSIL.